The TCR beta chain described here comes from a study of type 1 regulatory T cells. CDR3 length: 15 residues. Germline assignment: CDR1 SEHNR and CDR2 FQNEAQ (reference sequence). V dropped 5 bases and J dropped 3; count of bases not matched to a gene: 10. TCRdb reprocessed the reads with MiXCR, giving one entry per CDR3 protein. The sample has roughly 20,000 distinct CDR3 sequences; approximately 10% are singletons. V and J are TRBV7-9 and TRBJ2-7; 7 bases match TRBD1. The receptor's source is a human donor in good health. The source material was CD4+ T cells, either the whole sample or a sorted fraction (not recorded which). CDR3 sequence (DNA): TGTGCCAGCAGCCCGAAACAGGGGAAAGGCTACGAGCAGTACTTC. Amino acid sequence: CASSPKQGKGYEQYF.